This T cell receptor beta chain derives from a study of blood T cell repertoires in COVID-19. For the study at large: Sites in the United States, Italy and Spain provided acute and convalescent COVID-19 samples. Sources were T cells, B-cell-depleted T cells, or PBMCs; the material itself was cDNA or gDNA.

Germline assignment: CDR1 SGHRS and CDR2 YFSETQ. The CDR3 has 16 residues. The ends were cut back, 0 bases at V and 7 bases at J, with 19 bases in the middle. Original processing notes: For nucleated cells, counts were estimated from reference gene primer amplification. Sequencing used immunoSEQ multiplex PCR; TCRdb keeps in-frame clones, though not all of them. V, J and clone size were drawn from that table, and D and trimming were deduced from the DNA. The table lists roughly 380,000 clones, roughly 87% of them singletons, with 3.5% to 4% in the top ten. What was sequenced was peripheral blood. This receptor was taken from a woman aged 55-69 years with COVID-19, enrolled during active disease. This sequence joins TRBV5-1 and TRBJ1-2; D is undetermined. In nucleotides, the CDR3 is TGCGCCAGCAGCTTGGCCGATGAGGTCCTTAACCCTGGCTACACCTTC. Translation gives CASSLADEVLNPGYTF.